Below, 8 T cell receptor beta chains from the same sample are listed, as sequenced in a study of kidney transplant recipient with SARS-CoV-2 infection. TCRdb redid the calling of the reads with MiXCR, one entry per CDR3 protein. The sample holds about 240,000 distinct CDR3 sequences, about 28% seen once. Source: a blood sample, taken at baseline and on day 111 from a kidney transplant recipient. The receptors were sampled from a male patient aged 30 to 39 who had COVID-19 and was a kidney transplant recipient. Some T cells may possibly be graft donor cells.

On this clonotype: This may come from a read error, since a much larger clone is one base off. V and J are TRBV12-3 or TRBV12-4 and TRBJ1-5; 8 bases align to TRBD1. This CDR3 contains 16 residues. CDR3 protein: CACSLGRGLINQPQHF. Here the CDR3 DNA reads TGTGCCTGCAGTTTGGGCAGGGGGCTCATCAATCAGCCCCAGCATTTT.

For this clonotype: One junction end does not reproduce the germline sequence, and a read error may be involved. The chain links TRBV18 to TRBJ2-3; perhaps TRBD2 as D (7 bases). This CDR3 contains 16 residues. Germline assignment: CDR1 KGHSH and CDR2 LQKENI. Here the CDR3 reads CASSPWEGVWTDAQYF. For the CDR3, the DNA is TGTGCCAGCTCCCCTTGGGAGGGAGTTTGGACAGATGCGCAGTATTTT.

This clonotype appeared a few times. The chain joins TRBV29-1 to TRBJ2-3; maybe TRBD2 (6 bases). The CDR3 has 19 amino acids. Trimming removed 1 base from V and 0 bases from J, with 23 bases in between. CDR1 and CDR2 from the germline V gene are SQVTM and ANQGSEA. The CDR3 is CSVEGVTGKDYPSTDTQYF. In DNA, the CDR3 is TGCAGCGTTGAAGGAGTTACCGGGAAGGACTACCCTAGCACAGATACGCAGTATTTT.

Turning to this clonotype: A much larger clone lies a single base off, so this may be a read error. This sequence joins TRBV30 and TRBJ2-7; D gene uncertain. V lost 7 bases and J 4 bases, leaving 11 bases between the germline ends. There are 11 residues in the CDR3. Germline V gene data show CDR1 as GTSNPN and CDR2 as SVGIG (reference sequence). For the CDR3, the DNA is TGTGCCTTAGGTACCGAATACGAGCAGTACTTC. Encoded protein: CALGTEYEQYF.

This clonotype has a count of ten or more. This rearrangement joins TRBV3-1 to TRBJ1-6; a weak D match, TRBD1 (6 bases). The length of the CDR3 is 15 residues. Germline V gives CDR1 LGHDT, CDR2 YNNKEL (reference sequence). The V end lost 4 bases, the J end lost 7 bases, and 14 bases lay between the germline ends. Here the CDR3 DNA reads TGTGCCAGCAGCCTTAGCAGGGGAGGGAATTCACCCCTCCACTTT. Its protein is CASSLSRGGNSPLHF.

The chain links TRBV16 to TRBJ1-2; the D is unclear. The ends were cut back, 8 bases at V and 4 bases at J, with 26 bases in the middle. This CDR3 has 17 residues. CDR1 and CDR2 from the germline V gene are KGHSY and FQNENV. CDR3 sequence (DNA): TGTGCCAGCGGCTCGAAAGTGGTCGTTAGAAAGACCTATGGCTACACCTTC. Translating it yields CASGSKVVVRKTYGYTF.

In the case of this clonotype: Being one base from a much bigger clone, this may be a read error. The chain links TRBV5-4 to TRBJ1-2; D unclear. Germline V gives CDR1 SGHNT, CDR2 YYREEE (reference sequence). CDR3 length: 16 amino acids. CDR3 in DNA: TGTGCCAGCAGGAGCAACGTACCAGGAAAGACCTATGGCCACACCTTC. Protein: CASRSNVPGKTYGHTF.

This clonotype showed up many times. CDR3 loop: CASSGNTDRGDTGELFF. The CDR3 DNA sequence: TGTGCCAGCAGCGGCAACACGGACAGGGGGGACACCGGGGAGCTGTTTTTT. The V and J genes are TRBV9 and TRBJ2-2; 10 bases are a match to TRBD1. V was clipped by 3 bases and J by 3 bases; unmatched bases: 8. From germline, CDR1 is SGDLS and CDR2 YYNGEE. The CDR3 has 17 residues.